These 23 T cell receptor beta chains originate from one sample sequenced in a study of T cells expressing NK-cell markers. One entry per CDR3 protein, without DNA, is what TCRdb gives after re-calling the 5' RACE reads. There are about 380,000 distinct CDR3 sequences in the sample, with roughly 5.2% held by the top ten. Sequenced sample: blood T cells: a sorted CD56 or NKG2C T cell subset, CD4+ or CD8+ T cells, or bulk PBMC T cells (not recorded which). These receptors all stem from a man aged 18-69 years in good health.

The chain joins TRBV29-1 to TRBJ2-5; TCRdb calls TRBD2, which cannot be checked without DNA. Germline V CDR1 and CDR2: SQVTM, ANQGSEA. The CDR3 has 14 amino acids. This chain's CDR3 is CSVRTSGGPETQYF.

V usage is TRBV11-2 and J usage is TRBJ1-1; TCRdb selects TRBD1, and the lack of DNA leaves this call unchecked. CDR3 length: 16 residues. CDR1 is SGHAT and CDR2 is FQNNGV in the germline V gene. The CDR3 sequence: CASSLVGAGPRTEAFF.

V gene TRBV2 combines with J gene TRBJ2-5; TCRdb proposes TRBD1, but this gene call is untestable without DNA. CDR3 length: 15 amino acids. The germline V gene encodes CDR1 SNHLY and CDR2 FYNNEI. CDR3 region: CASRGKDRHQETQYF.

V gene TRBV30 combines with J gene TRBJ2-1; TCRdb names TRBD2, which stays unverified in the absence of DNA. The CDR3 covers 16 residues. The germline V gene has CDR1 GTSNPN and CDR2 SVGIG (reference sequence). The CDR3 spells CAWSTGLAGSYNEQFF.

V usage is TRBV25-1 and J usage is TRBJ2-2; TCRdb designates TRBD1, a call that cannot be tested without DNA. The CDR3 spans 12 residues. Germline V gene sequence: CDR1 MGHDK, CDR2 SYGVNS. CDR3 protein: CASSLTGVELFF.

The rearrangement joins TRBV27 to TRBJ2-7; TCRdb designates TRBD2, a call that cannot be tested without DNA. This CDR3 region has 16 residues. Germline CDR1 reads MNHEY; CDR2 reads SMNVEV (reference sequence). CDR3: CASSLKFGGLTYEQYF.

The chain carries TRBV4-2 and TRBJ2-7; there is no DNA to check the TCRdb D call of TRBD1. CDR3 length: 16 residues. Germline CDR1 reads LGHNA; CDR2 reads YNFKEQ. CDR3 sequence: CASSPSRSGGDYEQYF.

The chain couples TRBV9 to TRBJ2-1; TCRdb outputs TRBD2, but without DNA this stays unchecked. This CDR3 has 15 amino acids. Germline V gene lookup returns CDR1 SGDLS and CDR2 YYNGEE. The CDR3 is CASTSGLAGGGEQFF.

The chain recombines TRBV7-9 with TRBJ2-1; with no DNA, the TCRdb D assignment of TRBD1 cannot be verified. The CDR3 runs to 13 residues. Germline V gene sequence: CDR1 SEHNR, CDR2 FQNEAQ (reference sequence). CDR3 amino acids: CASSGQGHNEQFF. Looking up the rest from reference TRBV7-9 and TRBJ2-1 gives the full variable domain: DTGVSQNPRHKITKRGQNVTFRCDPISEHNRLYWYRQTLGQGPEFLTYFQNEAQLEKSRLLSDRFSAERPKGSFSTLEIQRTEQGDSAMYLCASSGQGHNEQFFGPGTRLTVL.

The V call is TRBV28, the J call TRBJ2-5; TCRdb proposes TRBD1, but this gene call is untestable without DNA. The CDR3 contains 16 residues. Germline V lookup: CDR1 MDHEN, CDR2 SYDVKM. The CDR3 sequence: CASSLAGTGGEETQYF.

V is TRBV27 and J is TRBJ1-4; absent DNA, TCRdb's TRBD1 call cannot be checked. The CDR3 totals 15 residues. From germline, CDR1 is MNHEY and CDR2 SMNVEV (reference sequence). CDR3 protein: CASSFNLGPDEKLFF.

V is TRBV6-1 and J is TRBJ1-4; TCRdb outputs TRBD1, but without DNA this stays unchecked. The CDR3 has 16 residues. CDR1 is MNHNS, CDR2 SASEGT, per germline. The CDR3 region is CASRQPGGYLGEKLFF.

The CDR3 sequence is CATSFGGYQPQHF. V is TRBV12-3 or TRBV12-4 and J is TRBJ1-5; TCRdb gives TRBD1 as the D gene, but with no DNA this cannot be confirmed. The CDR3 extends over 13 amino acids.

The chain employs TRBV10-3 and TRBJ2-5. The CDR3 contains 14 residues. Germline values: CDR1 ENHRY, CDR2 SYGVKD. The chain's CDR3 is CAISESTTLETQYF.

V gene TRBV7-8 combines with J gene TRBJ2-7; the D gene TCRdb calls, TRBD1, cannot be checked with no DNA. Germline CDR1 is SGHVS and CDR2 is FQNEAQ. The CDR3 totals 14 residues. The CDR3 spells CASSPLGAAYEQYF.

This chain joins TRBV5-1 and TRBJ2-4; TCRdb's D call of TRBD2 is untestable without DNA. The CDR3 spans 18 residues. Germline V CDR1 and CDR2: SGHRS, YFSETQ. The CDR3 region is CASSSGTSGYLAKNIQYF.

The chain recombines TRBV7-9 with TRBJ1-2; TCRdb indicates TRBD1, and absent DNA this call remains unverified. The CDR3 totals 14 residues. Germline-derived CDR1 and CDR2 are SEHNR and FQNEAQ (reference sequence). CDR3 sequence: CATPLGDRTDGYTF.

This chain joins TRBV6-2 or TRBV6-3 and TRBJ2-2; TCRdb selects TRBD2, and the lack of DNA leaves this call unchecked. The CDR3 length is 18 residues. Germline loops: CDR1 MNHEY, CDR2 SVGEGT. CDR3: CASSPRGRGARLAGELFF.

This chain uses TRBV5-1 with TRBJ2-1; as DNA is missing, the TRBD2 call by TCRdb cannot be tested. The V gene's germline CDR1 is SGHRS and CDR2 YFSETQ. This CDR3 region has 17 residues. CDR3 sequence reads: CASSFRTSGGMRNEQFF.

The gene calls are TRBV2 and TRBJ2-1. CDR1 SNHLY and CDR2 FYNNEI come from the germline V gene. CDR3 length: 14 amino acids. CDR3 amino acids: CASSEMLSSNEQFF.

The chain carries TRBV20-1 and TRBJ2-5; TCRdb's D call of TRBD2 is untestable without DNA. The CDR3 is made up of 14 amino acids. The germline gives CDR1 DFQATT, CDR2 SNEGSKA (reference sequence). CDR3 protein: CSARVGTTSKTQYF.

The rearrangement links TRBV5-1 to TRBJ2-5; checking the TCRdb D call of TRBD2 is not possible without DNA. The CDR3 is 15 residues long. The V gene's germline CDR1 is SGHRS and CDR2 YFSETQ. The CDR3 sequence is CASTPSEGRQETQYF.

The CDR3: CSALDGQGEYF. The chain links TRBV20-1 to TRBJ2-7; with no DNA, the TCRdb D assignment of TRBD1 cannot be verified. From germline, CDR1 is DFQATT and CDR2 SNEGSKA (reference sequence). This CDR3 region has 11 residues.